The clone carrying this T cell receptor beta chain has a count of ten or more. Original methodology: Reference gene primers were amplified, and this amplification served to estimate nucleated cell counts. TCRdb's table, derived via immunoSEQ multiplex PCR, lists solely in-frame clones and lacks some. Clonal size and the V and J genes are those of that table, whereas D and trimming came from the DNA. The sample records around 300,000 clones, 85% to 90% being singletons. This entry belongs to a study of blood T cell repertoires in COVID-19. There are 14 residues in the CDR3. Germline CDR1 is MNHEY and CDR2 is SVGAGI. V was shortened by 4 bases and J by 4 bases, with 13 bases between the two germline ends.

Sequencing used PBMCs or T cells enriched from blood (not recorded which). The chain carries TRBV6-5 and TRBJ1-1; a weak D match, TRBD1 (5 bases). This clonotype originated in a woman between 55 and 75 years old in a cohort exposed to, infected with or recovered from COVID-19 (not recorded which). CDR3 DNA: TGTGCCAGCAGTTCTGCGACAGATTTCACTGAAGCTTTCTTT. It specifies CASSSATDFTEAFF.